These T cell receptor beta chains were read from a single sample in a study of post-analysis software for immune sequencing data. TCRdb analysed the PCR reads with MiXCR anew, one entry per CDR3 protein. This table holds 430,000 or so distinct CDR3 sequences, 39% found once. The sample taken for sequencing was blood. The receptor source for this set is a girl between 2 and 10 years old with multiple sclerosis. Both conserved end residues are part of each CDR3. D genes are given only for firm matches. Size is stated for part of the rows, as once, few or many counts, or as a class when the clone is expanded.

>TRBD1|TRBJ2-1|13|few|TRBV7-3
TGTGCCAGCAGCTCAAACCGGGACAGAGAGCAGTTCTTC
CASSSNRDREQFF
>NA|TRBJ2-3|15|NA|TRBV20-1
TGCAGTGCTAGAGGGGGGGACAGAGGAACAGATACGCAGTATTTT
CSARGGDRGTDTQYF
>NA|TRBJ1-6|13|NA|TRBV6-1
TGTGCCAGCAGTCCTCGGGACCCTTTAAACCTCCACTTT
CASSPRDPLNLHF
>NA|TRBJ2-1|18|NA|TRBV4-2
TGTGCCAGCAGCCAAGGCGTTGTCGGGGGCTTTACCTACAATGAGCAGTTCTTC
CASSQGVVGGFTYNEQFF
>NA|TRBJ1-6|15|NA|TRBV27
TGTGCCAGCAGCTTCATAGGGTCCTATAATTCACCCCTCCACTTT
CASSFIGSYNSPLHF
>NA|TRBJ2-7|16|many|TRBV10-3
TGTGCCATCAGTGAGTCCGGGACAGCGGGGGAGTACGAGCAGTACTTC
CAISESGTAGEYEQYF
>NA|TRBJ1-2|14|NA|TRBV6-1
TGTGCCAGCAGTGAAGTTACAGGAAGAGGGGGCTACACCTTC
CASSEVTGRGGYTF
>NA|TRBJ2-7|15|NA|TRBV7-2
TGTGCCAGCAGCTCCTATGTCAGAGGTAGCTACGAGCAGTACTTC
CASSSYVRGSYEQYF
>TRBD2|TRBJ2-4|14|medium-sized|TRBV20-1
TGCAGTGCTAGAGATCAAAGCGGGAGGAACATTCAGTACTTC
CSARDQSGRNIQYF
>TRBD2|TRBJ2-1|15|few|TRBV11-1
TGTGCCAGCAGTATCCGACTAGCGGGTTCGAGGGAGCAGTTCTTC
CASSIRLAGSREQFF
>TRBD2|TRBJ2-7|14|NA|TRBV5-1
TGCGCCAGCAGCTCCAGGACTAGCGACTACGAGCAGTACTTC
CASSSRTSDYEQYF
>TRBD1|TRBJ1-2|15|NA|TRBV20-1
TGCAGTGCTAGAGATACAGGGGGCGAAGACTATGGCTACACCTTC
CSARDTGGEDYGYTF
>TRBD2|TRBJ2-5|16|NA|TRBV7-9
TGTGCCAGCAGCTTTTTCGGCGGGGGTGGGCAAGAGACCCAGTACTTC
CASSFFGGGGQETQYF
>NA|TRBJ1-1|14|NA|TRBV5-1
TGCGCCAGCAGCTTCCGGGGAGGGTTCGCTGAAGCTTTCTTT
CASSFRGGFAEAFF
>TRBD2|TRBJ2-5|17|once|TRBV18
TGTGCCAGCTCACCACCCGGACTAGCGGGGGGGAAAGAGACCCAGTACTTC
CASSPPGLAGGKETQYF
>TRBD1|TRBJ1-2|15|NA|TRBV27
TGTGCCAGCAGTTTTCTCCGGGACAGGGGGGATGGCTACACCTTC
CASSFLRDRGDGYTF
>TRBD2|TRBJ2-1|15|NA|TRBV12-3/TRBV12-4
TGTGCCAGCAGGGTAGGACTAGCGGGAGGCAATGAGCAGTTCTTC
CASRVGLAGGNEQFF
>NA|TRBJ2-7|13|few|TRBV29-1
TGCAGCGTCTCCGGGAAGATCACCTACGAGCAGTACTTC
CSVSGKITYEQYF
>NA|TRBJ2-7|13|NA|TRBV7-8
TGTGCCAGCAGCTTAAGGTCAAGGTACGAGCAGTACTTC
CASSLRSRYEQYF
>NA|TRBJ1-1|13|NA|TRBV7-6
TGTGCCAGCAGCCCCCCCCTCGGAACTGAAGCTTTCTTT
CASSPPLGTEAFF
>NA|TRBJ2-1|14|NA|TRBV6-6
TGTGCCAGCGACCAACGTGTAGACTACAATGAGCAGTTCTTC
CASDQRVDYNEQFF
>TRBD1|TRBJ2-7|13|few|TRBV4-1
TGCGCCAGCAGCCAATACACAGGGGACGAGCAGTACTTC
CASSQYTGDEQYF
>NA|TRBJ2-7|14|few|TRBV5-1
TGCGCCAGCAGCTCCCAGGGGCGCCCTCACGAGCAGTACTTC
CASSSQGRPHEQYF
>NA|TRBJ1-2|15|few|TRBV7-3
TGTGCCAGCAAGCTGGACGGTGGATTCAGGGGTGGCTACACCTTC
CASKLDGGFRGGYTF
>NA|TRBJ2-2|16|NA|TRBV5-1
TGCGCCAGCAGCTTGTATCCGGACCAGAACACCGGGGAGCTGTTTTTT
CASSLYPDQNTGELFF
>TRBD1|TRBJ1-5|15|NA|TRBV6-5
TGTGCCAGCAGCTCGGGACAGGGGTTCGTTCAGCCCCAGCATTTT
CASSSGQGFVQPQHF
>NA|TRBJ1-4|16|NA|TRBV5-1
TGCGCCAGCAGCCCGGGGAAGGGGGTGACTAATGAAAAACTGTTTTTT
CASSPGKGVTNEKLFF
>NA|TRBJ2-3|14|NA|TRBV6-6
TGTGCCAGCAGCCGGGATTTGGTCACAGATACGCAGTATTTT
CASSRDLVTDTQYF
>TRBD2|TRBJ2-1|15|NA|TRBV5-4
TGTGCCAGCAGCTTGAGGCTAGCGGGGCGGTATGAGCAGTTCTTC
CASSLRLAGRYEQFF
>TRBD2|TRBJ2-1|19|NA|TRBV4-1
TGCGCCAGCAGCCACGTAGCGGGGGGGCTCCTCGTGGGAAACAATGAGCAGTTCTTC
CASSHVAGGLLVGNNEQFF
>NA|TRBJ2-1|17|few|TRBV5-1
TGCGCCAGCAGCTTGTTCGAGACTAGGACCTACTGGAATGAGCAGTTCTTC
CASSLFETRTYWNEQFF
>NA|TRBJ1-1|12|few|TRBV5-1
TGCGCCAGCAGCTTGCAGGGCCCTGAAGCTTTCTTT
CASSLQGPEAFF
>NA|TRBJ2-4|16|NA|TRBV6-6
TGTGCCAGCAGTTACTCCGCGACTACCTCTAAAAACATTCAGTACTTC
CASSYSATTSKNIQYF
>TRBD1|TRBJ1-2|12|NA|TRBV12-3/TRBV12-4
TGTGCCAGCAGAGGGACAGGGGACGGCTACACCTTC
CASRGTGDGYTF
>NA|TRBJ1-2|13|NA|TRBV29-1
TGCAGCGTTGAGAGGGACCTCTTCTGGGGCTACACCTTC
CSVERDLFWGYTF
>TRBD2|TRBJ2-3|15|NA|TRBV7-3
TGTGCCAGCAGCTTAAGCGGGGGGGGTGGAGATACGCAGTATTTT
CASSLSGGGGDTQYF
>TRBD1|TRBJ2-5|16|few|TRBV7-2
TGTGCCAGCAGCACCTCACAGGGGTTGAGGCAAGAGACCCAGTACTTC
CASSTSQGLRQETQYF
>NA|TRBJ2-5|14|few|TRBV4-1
TGCGCCAGCAGCCACGCGGACTCTCGCGGAGAGCAGTACTTC
CASSHADSRGEQYF
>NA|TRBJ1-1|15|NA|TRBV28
TGTGCCAGCAGTTTAAACCCCAGGGTGAACACTGAAGCTTTCTTT
CASSLNPRVNTEAFF
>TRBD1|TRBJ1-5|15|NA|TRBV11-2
TGTGCCAGCAGCCAAGCGATAGGGGGCCATCAGCCCCAGCATTTT
CASSQAIGGHQPQHF
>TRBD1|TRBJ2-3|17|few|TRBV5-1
TGCGCCAGCAGCTTCTCCGGGACAGGGTCTAGCACAGATACGCAGTATTTT
CASSFSGTGSSTDTQYF
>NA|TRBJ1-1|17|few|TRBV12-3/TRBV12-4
TGTGCCAGCAGTTTGGGGGGAAACTCCTACTTGAACACTGAAGCTTTCTTT
CASSLGGNSYLNTEAFF
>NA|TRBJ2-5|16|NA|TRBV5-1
TGCGCCAGCAGCTTGGGGACAACCGCCGCGGGAGAGACCCAGTACTTC
CASSLGTTAAGETQYF
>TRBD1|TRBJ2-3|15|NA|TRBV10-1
TGCGCCAGCAGAGACTCCGGGACAGGGGTGGATACGCAGTATTTT
CASRDSGTGVDTQYF
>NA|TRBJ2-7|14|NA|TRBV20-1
TGCAGTGCTAGAGATCGGCTGGACTCCTACGAGCAGTACTTC
CSARDRLDSYEQYF
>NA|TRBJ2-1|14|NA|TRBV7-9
TGTGCCAGCAGCTTGATAAGGGGACGTGCTGAGCAGTTCTTC
CASSLIRGRAEQFF
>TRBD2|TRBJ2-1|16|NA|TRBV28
TGTGCCAGCAGTTTACTAGTTGGGCGGGAGTACAATGAGCAGTTCTTC
CASSLLVGREYNEQFF
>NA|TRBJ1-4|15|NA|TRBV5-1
TGCGCCAGCAGCTCACCGGAAGACACCGCCGAAAAACTGTTTTTT
CASSSPEDTAEKLFF
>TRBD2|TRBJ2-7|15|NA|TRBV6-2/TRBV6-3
TGTGCCAGCAGAAAAGCGGGAGGCTCCTACAATGAGCAGTACTTC
CASRKAGGSYNEQYF
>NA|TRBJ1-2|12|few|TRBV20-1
TGCAGTGCTAATGAACAGTTCTATGGCTACACCTTC
CSANEQFYGYTF
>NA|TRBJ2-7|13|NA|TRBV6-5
TGTGCCAGCAGCTCAACAGACTCCTACGGGCAGTACTTC
CASSSTDSYGQYF
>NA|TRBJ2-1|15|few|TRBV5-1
TGCGCCAGCAGCACCGGACATAGCTCCTACAATGAGCAGTTCTTC
CASSTGHSSYNEQFF